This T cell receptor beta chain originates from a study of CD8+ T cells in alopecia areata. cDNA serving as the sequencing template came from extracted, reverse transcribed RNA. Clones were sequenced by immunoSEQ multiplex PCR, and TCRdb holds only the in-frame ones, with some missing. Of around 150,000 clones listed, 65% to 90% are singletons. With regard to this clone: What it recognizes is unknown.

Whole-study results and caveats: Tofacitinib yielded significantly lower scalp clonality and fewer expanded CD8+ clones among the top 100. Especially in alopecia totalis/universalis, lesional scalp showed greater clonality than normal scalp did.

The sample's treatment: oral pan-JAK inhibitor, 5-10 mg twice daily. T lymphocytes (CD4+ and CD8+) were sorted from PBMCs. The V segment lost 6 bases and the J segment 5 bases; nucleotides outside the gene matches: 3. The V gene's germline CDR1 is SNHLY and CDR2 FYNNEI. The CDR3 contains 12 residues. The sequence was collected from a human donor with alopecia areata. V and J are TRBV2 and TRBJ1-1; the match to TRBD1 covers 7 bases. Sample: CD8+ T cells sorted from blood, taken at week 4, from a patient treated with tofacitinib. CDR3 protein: CASRTGMTEAFF. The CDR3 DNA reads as TGTGCCAGCAGGACAGGGATGACTGAAGCTTTCTTT.